The present TCR beta chain was sequenced within a study of blood T cells in healthy people across ages. V gave up 0 bases and J gave up 10 bases, with 17 bases separating them. Germline lookup yields CDR1 SGHRS and CDR2 YFSETQ. The CDR3 consists of 16 residues. Every participating donor contributed around 9.5 milliliters of peripheral blood through a draw. A minimum of 6 micrograms of total RNA was extracted per sample. A sample-barcoded 5' primer and a J-beta primer mix were used in a second PCR of roughly 7 to 12 cycles. Through a template-switch adaptor with 12 random nucleotides, each cDNA molecule received a tag. TCRdb used MiXCR to reprocess the 5' RACE reads, holding one entry per CDR3 protein. The data show some 1.7 million distinct CDR3 sequences, roughly 28% seen once.

The TCR was taken from a woman younger than 45 in good health. V and J are TRBV5-1 and TRBJ1-6, with D hard to call. Sequenced sample: blood. CDR3 protein: CASSLAFVALGSPLHF. For the CDR3, the DNA is TGCGCCAGCAGCTTGGCCTTTGTGGCCCTGGGATCACCCCTCCACTTT. The full variable domain, in which reference TRBV5-1 and TRBJ1-6 provide the parts outside the CDR3, is KAGVTQTPRYLIKTRGQQVTLSCSPISGHRSVSWYQQTPGQGLQFLFEYFSETQRNKGNFPGRFSGRQFSNSRSEMNVSTLELGDSALYLCASSLAFVALGSPLHFGNGTRLTVT.